This T cell receptor (beta chain) was sequenced during a study of blood T cell repertoires in COVID-19. As for the study in general: Some COVID-19 samples were acute and others convalescent; all came from the United States, Italy and Spain. T cells, B-cell-depleted T cells, or PBMCs supplied cDNA or gDNA.

Across about two dozen US areas, participants ranged in age from roughly 18 to 95 years. Two negative PCRs, clearance, or symptom resolution had been documented for recovered Cohort 3 donors. The CDR3 extends over 14 amino acids. Germline V lookup: CDR1 MNHEY, CDR2 SVGEGT. V was cut by 2 bases and J by 2 bases, with 9 bases left in between. Clones were read by immunoSEQ multiplex PCR, and TCRdb kept only the in-frame ones, dropping some. This sample has approximately 350,000 clones, with around 83% found just once. Sequenced material: PBMCs or T cells enriched from blood (not recorded which). V and J are TRBV6-2 or TRBV6-3 and TRBJ1-2, with TRBD1 as a possible D gene (6 bases). The receptor comes from a woman aged 45-65 years who had recovered from COVID-19. In DNA, the CDR3 is TGTGCCAGCAGTTACCTGACAGGCAACTATGGCTACACCTTC. Protein sequence: CASSYLTGNYGYTF.